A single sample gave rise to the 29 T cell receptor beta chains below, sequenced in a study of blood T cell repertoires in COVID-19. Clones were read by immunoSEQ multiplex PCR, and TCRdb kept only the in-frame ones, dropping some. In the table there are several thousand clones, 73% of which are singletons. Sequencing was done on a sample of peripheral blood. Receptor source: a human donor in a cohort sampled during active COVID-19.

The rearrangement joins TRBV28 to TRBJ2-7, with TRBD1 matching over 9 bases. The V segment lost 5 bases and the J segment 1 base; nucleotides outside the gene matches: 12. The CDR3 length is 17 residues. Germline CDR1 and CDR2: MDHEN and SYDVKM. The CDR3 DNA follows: TGTGCCAGCAGTAACCTTCTCGGACAGGGGTTATCCTACGAGCAGTACTTC. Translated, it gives CASSNLLGQGLSYEQYF.

The CDR3 sequence is CSAGPGQGYPYEQYF. CDR3 nucleotide sequence: TGCAGCGCGGGACCGGGACAGGGGTACCCCTACGAGCAGTACTTC. The chain has TRBV29-1 and TRBJ2-7; 10 nucleotides match TRBD1. V was clipped by 7 bases and J by 2 bases; unmatched bases: 11. The CDR3 covers 15 residues. Germline V gene lookup returns CDR1 SQVTM and CDR2 ANQGSEA.

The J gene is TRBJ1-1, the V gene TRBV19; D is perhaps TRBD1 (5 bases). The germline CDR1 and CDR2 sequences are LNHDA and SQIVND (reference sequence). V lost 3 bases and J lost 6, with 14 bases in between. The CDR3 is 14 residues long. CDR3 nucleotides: TGTGCCAGTAGTATTAGTAGGACACCCTCTGAAGCTTTCTTT. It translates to CASSISRTPSEAFF.

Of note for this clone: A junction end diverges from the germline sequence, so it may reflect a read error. The CDR3 region is CATSRGRDSNNEQFF. In DNA, the CDR3 is TGTGCCACCAGCAGAGGCCGGGACTCCAACAATGAGCAGTTCTTC. The chain couples TRBV15 to TRBJ2-1; weak D call: TRBD2 (6 bases). This CDR3 has 15 residues. Germline values: CDR1 LNHNV, CDR2 YYDKDF (reference sequence).

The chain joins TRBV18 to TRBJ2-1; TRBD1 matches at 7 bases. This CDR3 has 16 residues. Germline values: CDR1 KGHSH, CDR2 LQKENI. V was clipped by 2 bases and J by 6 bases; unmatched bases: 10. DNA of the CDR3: TGTGCCAGCTCACCATCAGGGGGAGACCACTTCAATGAGCAGTTCTTC. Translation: CASSPSGGDHFNEQFF. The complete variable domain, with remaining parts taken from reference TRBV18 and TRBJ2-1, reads NAGVMQNPRHLVRRRGQEARLRCSPMKGHSHVYWYRQLPEEGLKFMVYLQKENIIDESGMPKERFSAEFPKEGPSILRIQQVVRGDSAAYFCASSPSGGDHFNEQFFGPGTRLTVL.

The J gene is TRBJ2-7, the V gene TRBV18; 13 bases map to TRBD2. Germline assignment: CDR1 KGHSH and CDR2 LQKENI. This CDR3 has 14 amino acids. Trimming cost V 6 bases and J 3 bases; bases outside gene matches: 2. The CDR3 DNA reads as TGTGCCAGCTCGCGGACTAGCGGGAGCTACGAGCAGTACTTC. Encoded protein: CASSRTSGSYEQYF.

This chain's CDR3 is CASSARTAFIGNTEAFF. The CDR3 coding sequence is TGTGCCAGTAGTGCTAGGACTGCTTTTATAGGGAACACTGAAGCTTTCTTT. The V and J genes are TRBV19 and TRBJ1-1; D not certain. The length of the CDR3 is 17 residues. Per germline, CDR1 LNHDA and CDR2 SQIVND (reference sequence). Between the trimmed V and J ends, which lost 5 bases and 1 base, there was a span of 20 bases.

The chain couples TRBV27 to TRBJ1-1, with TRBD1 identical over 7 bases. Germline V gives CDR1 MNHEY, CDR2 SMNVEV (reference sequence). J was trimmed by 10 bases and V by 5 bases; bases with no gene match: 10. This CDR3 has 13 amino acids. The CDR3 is CASSLRGPPLAFF. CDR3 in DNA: TGTGCCAGCAGTCTAAGGGGGCCCCCTTTAGCTTTCTTT.

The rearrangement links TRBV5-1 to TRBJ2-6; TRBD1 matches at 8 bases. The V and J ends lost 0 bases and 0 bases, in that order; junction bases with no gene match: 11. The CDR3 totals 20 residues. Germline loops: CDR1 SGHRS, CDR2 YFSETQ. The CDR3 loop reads CASSLGRQGAVVSGANVLTF. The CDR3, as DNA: TGCGCCAGCAGCTTGGGGCGGCAGGGGGCTGTTGTCTCTGGGGCCAACGTCCTGACTTTC.

CDR3 DNA sequence: TGTGCCAGCAGCCAAGCGGGGGACGGCACTGAAGCTTTCTTT. This sequence encodes CASSQAGDGTEAFF. The gene calls are TRBV3-1 (or the pseudogene TRBV3-2) and TRBJ1-1; a weak D match, TRBD1 (5 bases). The CDR3 runs 14 residues. In germline, CDR1 is LGHDT, CDR2 YNNKEL (reference sequence). V gave up 1 base and J gave up 4 bases, with 10 bases separating them.

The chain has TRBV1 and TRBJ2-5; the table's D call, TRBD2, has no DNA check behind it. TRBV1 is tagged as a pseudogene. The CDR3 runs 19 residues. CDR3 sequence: CTSSQKVLAGVAQQETQYF. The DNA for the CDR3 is TGCACCAGCAGCCAGAAGGTCCTAGCGGGAGTGGCCCAGCAAGAGACCCAGTACTTC.

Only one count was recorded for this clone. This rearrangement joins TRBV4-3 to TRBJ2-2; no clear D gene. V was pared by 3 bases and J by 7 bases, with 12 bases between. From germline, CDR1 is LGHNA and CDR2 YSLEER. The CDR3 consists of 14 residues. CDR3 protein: CASSQSSEVGELFF. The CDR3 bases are TGCGCCAGCAGCCAGAGTAGTGAAGTCGGGGAGCTGTTTTTT.

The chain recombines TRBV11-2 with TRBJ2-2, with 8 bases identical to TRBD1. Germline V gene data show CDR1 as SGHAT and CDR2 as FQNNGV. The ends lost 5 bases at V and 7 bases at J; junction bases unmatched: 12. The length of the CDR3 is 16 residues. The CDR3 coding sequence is TGTGCCAGCAGCCAGTTCGCCAGGGGGCTTATCGGGGAGCTGTTTTTT. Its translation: CASSQFARGLIGELFF.

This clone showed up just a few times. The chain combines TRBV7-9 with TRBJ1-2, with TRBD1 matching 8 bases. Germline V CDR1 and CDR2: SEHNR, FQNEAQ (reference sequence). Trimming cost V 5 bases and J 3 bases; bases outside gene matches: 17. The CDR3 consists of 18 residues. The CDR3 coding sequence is TGTGCCAGCAGCAGGGACAGGCTCGGGACTTTTGGGGACTATGGCTACACCTTC. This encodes CASSRDRLGTFGDYGYTF. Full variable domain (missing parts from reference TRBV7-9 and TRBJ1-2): DTGVSQNPRHKITKRGQNVTFRCDPISEHNRLYWYRQTLGQGPEFLTYFQNEAQLEKSRLLSDRFSAERPKGSFSTLEIQRTEQGDSAMYLCASSRDRLGTFGDYGYTFGSGTRLTVV.

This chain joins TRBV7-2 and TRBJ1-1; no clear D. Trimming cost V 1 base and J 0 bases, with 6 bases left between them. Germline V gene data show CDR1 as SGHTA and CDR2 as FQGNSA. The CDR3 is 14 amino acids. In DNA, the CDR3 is TGTGCCAGCAGCTTAGACAGATTGAACACTGAAGCTTTCTTT. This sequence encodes CASSLDRLNTEAFF.

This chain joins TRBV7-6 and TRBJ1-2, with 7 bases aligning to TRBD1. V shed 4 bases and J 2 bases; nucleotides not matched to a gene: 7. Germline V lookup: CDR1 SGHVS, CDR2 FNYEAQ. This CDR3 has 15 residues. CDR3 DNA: TGTGCCAGCAGCTCTACAGGGGCCGGAAACTATGGCTACACCTTC. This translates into CASSSTGAGNYGYTF.

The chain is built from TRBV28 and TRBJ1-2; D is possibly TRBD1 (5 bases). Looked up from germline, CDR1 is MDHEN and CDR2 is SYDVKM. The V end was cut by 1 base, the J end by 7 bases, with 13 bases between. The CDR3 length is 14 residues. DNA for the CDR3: TGTGCCAGCAGTTTATCCCCCAGGGCGCGTGGCTACACCTTC. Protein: CASSLSPRARGYTF.

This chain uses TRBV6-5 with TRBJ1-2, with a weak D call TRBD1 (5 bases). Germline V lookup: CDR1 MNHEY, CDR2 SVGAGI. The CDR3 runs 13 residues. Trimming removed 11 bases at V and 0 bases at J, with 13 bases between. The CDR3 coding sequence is TGTGCCTCTAGGGGCAGATCTAACTATGGCTACACCTTC. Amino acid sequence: CASRGRSNYGYTF.

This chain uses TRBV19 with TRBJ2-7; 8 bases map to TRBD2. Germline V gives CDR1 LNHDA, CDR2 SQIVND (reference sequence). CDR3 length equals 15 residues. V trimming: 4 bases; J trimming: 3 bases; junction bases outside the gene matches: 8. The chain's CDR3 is CASSTVAGPNYEQYF. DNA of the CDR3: TGTGCCAGTAGTACGGTAGCGGGACCCAACTACGAGCAGTACTTC.

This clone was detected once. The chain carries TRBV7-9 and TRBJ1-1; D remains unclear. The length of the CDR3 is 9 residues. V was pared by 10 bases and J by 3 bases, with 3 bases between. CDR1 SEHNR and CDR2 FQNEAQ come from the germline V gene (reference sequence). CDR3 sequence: CAIDTEAFF. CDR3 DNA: TGTGCCATAGACACTGAAGCTTTCTTT.

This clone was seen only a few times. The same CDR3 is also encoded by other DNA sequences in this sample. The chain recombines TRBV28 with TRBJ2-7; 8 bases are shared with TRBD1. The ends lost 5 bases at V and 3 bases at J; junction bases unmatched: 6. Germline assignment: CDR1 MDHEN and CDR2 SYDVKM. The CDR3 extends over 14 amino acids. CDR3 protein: CASSIRDRYYEQYF. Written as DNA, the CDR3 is TGTGCCAGCAGTATCCGGGACAGGTACTACGAGCAGTACTTC.

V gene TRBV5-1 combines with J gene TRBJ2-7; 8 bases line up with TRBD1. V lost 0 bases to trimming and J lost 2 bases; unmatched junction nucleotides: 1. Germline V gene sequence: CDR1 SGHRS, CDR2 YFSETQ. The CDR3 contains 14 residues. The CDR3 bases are TGCGCCAGCAGCTTGGGGACAGGGACCTACGAGCAGTACTTC. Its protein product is CASSLGTGTYEQYF.

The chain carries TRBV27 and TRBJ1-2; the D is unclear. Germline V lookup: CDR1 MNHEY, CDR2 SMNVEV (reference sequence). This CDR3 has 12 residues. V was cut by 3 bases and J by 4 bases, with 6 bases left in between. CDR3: CASSLSGYGYTF. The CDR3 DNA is TGTGCCAGCAGTTTGTCGGGCTATGGCTACACCTTC.

Here the CDR3 DNA reads TGTGCCATCAGTGAGCCGAAGGGAGGGGCTAGCGTTTCGCCCTACGAGCAGTACTTC. Encoded protein: CAISEPKGGASVSPYEQYF. The genes are TRBV10-3 and TRBJ2-7; 7 bases are a match to TRBD2. J lost 2 bases, V lost 2 bases, and 18 bases had no gene match. The V gene's germline CDR1 is ENHRY and CDR2 SYGVKD. The CDR3 consists of 19 residues.

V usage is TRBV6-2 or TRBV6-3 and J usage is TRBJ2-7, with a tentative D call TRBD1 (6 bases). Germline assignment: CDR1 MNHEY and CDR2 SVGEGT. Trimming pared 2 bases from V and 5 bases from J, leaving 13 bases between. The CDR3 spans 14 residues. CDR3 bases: TGTGCCAGCAGTTACGGGCAGGGGAGCGACGAGCAGTACTTC. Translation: CASSYGQGSDEQYF.

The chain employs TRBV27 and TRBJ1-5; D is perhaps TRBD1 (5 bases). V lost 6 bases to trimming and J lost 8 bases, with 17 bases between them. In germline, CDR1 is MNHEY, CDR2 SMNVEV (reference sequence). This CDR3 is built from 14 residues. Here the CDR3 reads CASSPIGALEPQHF. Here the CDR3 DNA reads TGTGCCAGCAGCCCGATAGGGGCTCTGGAGCCCCAGCATTTT.

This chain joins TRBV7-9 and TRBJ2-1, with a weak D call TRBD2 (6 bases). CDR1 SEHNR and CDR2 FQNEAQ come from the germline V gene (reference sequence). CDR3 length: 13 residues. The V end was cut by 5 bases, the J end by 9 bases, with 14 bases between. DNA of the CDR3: TGTGCCAGCAGCGGGGGAGGTAGGGGTGAGCAGTTCTTC. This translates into CASSGGGRGEQFF.

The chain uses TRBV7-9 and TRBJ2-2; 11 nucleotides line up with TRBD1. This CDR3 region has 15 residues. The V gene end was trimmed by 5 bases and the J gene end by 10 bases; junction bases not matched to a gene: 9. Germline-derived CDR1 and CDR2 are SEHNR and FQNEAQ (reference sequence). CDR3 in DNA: TGTGCCAGCAGCCACGTTCAGGACAGGGGGCTGGAGCTGTTTTTT. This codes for CASSHVQDRGLELFF.

The CDR3 spells CASSWTADSNQPQHF. The DNA for the CDR3 is TGTGCCAGCAGCTGGACAGCGGATAGCAATCAGCCCCAGCATTTT. J is TRBJ1-5 and V is TRBV6-5, with a possible D match to TRBD1 (6 bases). The CDR3 contains 15 residues. The V gene's germline CDR1 is MNHEY and CDR2 SVGAGI. Trimming removed 6 bases from V and 0 bases from J, with 12 bases in between.